The 30 T cell receptor beta chains below were found in one sample sequenced in a study of T cells in Graves' hyperthyroidism and ophthalmopathy (dated by TCRdb to between 2018 and 2020). Library preparation employed multiplex PCR. TCRdb names Illumina HiSeq 2000 as the instrument used. TCR beta CDR3 regions were amplified from RNA transcripts. For the first round of RT-PCR on the TCR CDR3, the HTBI primer set was used together with the Qiagen OneStep RT-PCR kit. TCRdb itself trimmed the public reads at Q25 with fastp, ran MiXCR and retained productive beta chains. Rows merge per CDR3 protein into single entries with the most common DNA and genes. Here the sample has around 300,000 distinct CDR3 sequences; around 13% occur a single time. The ten biggest clones cover almost 35% of the sample. Sequencing was carried out using blood. These receptors were taken from a woman aged 40 to 55 with Graves' ophthalmopathy.

This clonotype was counted a few times. V usage is TRBV5-1 and J usage is TRBJ1-1; TRBD1 agrees at 8 bases. The V segment lost 4 bases and the J segment 2 bases; nucleotides outside the gene matches: 7. Germline V CDR1 and CDR2: SGHRS, YFSETQ. This CDR3 comprises 15 residues. Written as DNA, the CDR3 is TGCGCCAGCAGCCTCCGGACAGGGAGAAACACTGAAGCTTTCTTT. Amino acid sequence: CASSLRTGRNTEAFF.

V usage is TRBV18 and J usage is TRBJ2-5, with 8 positions matching TRBD1. V lost 6 bases, J lost 5 bases, and 11 bases stayed unmatched. This CDR3 has 15 residues. The germline V gene encodes CDR1 KGHSH and CDR2 LQKENI. The CDR3 coding sequence is TGTGCCAGCTCCCCAATGGACAGGGTCTCGGAGACCCAGTACTTC. Amino acid sequence: CASSPMDRVSETQYF.

This clonotype was counted only a few times. CDR3 coding DNA: TGTGCCAGCAGCTTAGCGGAAGCGGGGGGGCCGTCAGTTGAGCAGTTCTTC. Residues: CASSLAEAGGPSVEQFF. The chain has TRBV13 and TRBJ2-1, with TRBD2 matching over 10 bases. V lost 1 base, J lost 9 bases, and 12 bases stayed unmatched. CDR3 length equals 17 residues. Germline assignment: CDR1 PRHDT and CDR2 FYEKMQ (reference sequence). The whole variable domain, remainder taken from reference TRBV13 and TRBJ2-1, is AAGVIQSPRHLIKEKRETATLKCYPIPRHDTVYWYQQGPGQDPQFLISFYEKMQSDKGSIPDRFSAQQFSDYHSELNMSSLELGDSALYFCASSLAEAGGPSVEQFFGPGTRLTVL.

V and J are TRBV4-1 and TRBJ2-3; D assignment may be TRBD1 or TRBD2 (6 bases each). Germline-derived CDR1 and CDR2 are MGHRA and YSYEKL. This CDR3 spans 17 amino acids. The V gene lost 5 bases and the J gene lost 2 bases, with 20 bases spanning the gap. The CDR3 DNA reads TGCGCCAGCAGCACGGGACAAGGGGGGAGTATCACAGATACGCAGTATTTT. It is translated as CASSTGQGGSITDTQYF.

This clonotype has ten or more counts. The chain combines TRBV28 with TRBJ1-5; 7 positions match TRBD1. This CDR3 spans 15 amino acids. Looked up from germline, CDR1 is MDHEN and CDR2 is SYDVKM. V lost 10 bases to trimming and J lost 2 bases; unmatched junction nucleotides: 11. The CDR3 DNA reads as TGTGCCACCAGCCCAGAGGGGGCTGGCAATCAGCCCCAGCATTTT. It codes for CATSPEGAGNQPQHF. Full variable domain (rest looked up from reference TRBV28 and TRBJ1-5): DVKVTQSSRYLVKRTGEKVFLECVQDMDHENMFWYRQDPGLGLRLIYFSYDVKMKEKGDIPEGYSVSREKKERFSLILESASTNQTSMYLCATSPEGAGNQPQHFGDGTRLSIL.

This clonotype was detected only a few times. The chain links TRBV2 to TRBJ2-5, with D possibly being TRBD2 (5 bases). The V end lost 0 bases, the J end lost 11 bases, and 19 bases lay between the germline ends. This CDR3 has 15 amino acids. Germline loops: CDR1 SNHLY, CDR2 FYNNEI. DNA for the CDR3: TGTGCCAGCAGTGAAGCGGGGATCAGCGGTAGGAAACAGTACTTC. This gives the protein CASSEAGISGRKQYF.

In its sample, this clonotype was seen many times. The rearrangement joins TRBV27 to TRBJ1-2; D is perhaps TRBD1 (6 bases). Trimming pared 8 bases from V and 5 bases from J, leaving 15 bases between. Germline CDR1 reads MNHEY; CDR2 reads SMNVEV (reference sequence). This CDR3 has 13 amino acids. CDR3 loop: CASGGGLPYGYTF. CDR3 DNA: TGTGCCAGCGGGGGGGGCCTACCGTATGGCTACACCTTC.

This clonotype was observed many times. This chain's CDR3 is CASSSRLAGASYNEQFF. The CDR3 nucleotides are TGTGCCAGCAGCTCCCGACTAGCGGGAGCTTCCTACAATGAGCAGTTCTTC. This chain uses TRBV13 with TRBJ2-1, with 12 bases matching TRBD2. The V gene's germline CDR1 is PRHDT and CDR2 FYEKMQ (reference sequence). Trimming at V came to 4 bases and at J to 1 base, leaving 5 bases not matched to a gene. This CDR3 comprises 17 residues.

The gene calls are TRBV20-1 and TRBJ2-2; D call uncertain. Trimming stripped 4 bases from V and 0 bases from J, with 6 bases between. CDR3 length: 13 amino acids. CDR1 is DFQATT, CDR2 SNEGSKA, per germline (reference sequence). DNA for the CDR3: TGCAGTGCTATTGGGGCGAACACCGGGGAGCTGTTTTTT. As protein: CSAIGANTGELFF.

A few counts support this clonotype. This sequence joins TRBV4-2 and TRBJ2-1; D call uncertain. V lost 2 bases to trimming and J lost 7 bases, with 12 bases between them. CDR1 and CDR2 (germline): LGHNA, YNFKEQ. The length of the CDR3 is 14 residues. The CDR3 DNA follows: TGTGCCAGCAGCCAAAGGGTAGGTTCGAATGAGCAGTTCTTC. This encodes CASSQRVGSNEQFF.

This clonotype was seen more than once but under ten times. The chain combines TRBV6-2 or TRBV6-3 with TRBJ2-3, with D perhaps matching TRBD1 (6 bases). V lost 2 bases to trimming and J lost 1 base, with 10 bases between them. The CDR3 consists of 15 residues. Germline CDR1 is MNHEY and CDR2 is SVGEGT. The CDR3 sequence is CASSYTDSRTDTQYF. CDR3 nucleotides: TGTGCCAGCAGTTACACGGACAGCCGCACAGATACGCAGTATTTT.

This clonotype was counted many times. This sequence joins TRBV6-1 and TRBJ2-7, with a possible D match to TRBD1 (5 bases). The V gene lost 7 bases and the J gene lost 3 bases, with 13 bases spanning the gap. Per the germline V gene, CDR1 is MNHNS and CDR2 is SASEGT. This CDR3 has 13 amino acids. As DNA, the CDR3 is TGTGCCAGCACCCTAGACAGATACTACGAGCAGTACTTC. Protein: CASTLDRYYEQYF.

The chain is built from TRBV6-1 and TRBJ1-4, with D uncertain. Deletions cut 0 bases from V and 7 bases from J, with 9 bases between. The CDR3 sequence is 14 residues long. The germline gives CDR1 MNHNS, CDR2 SASEGT. Here the CDR3 reads CASSEASGREKLFF. CDR3 coding DNA: TGTGCCAGCAGTGAAGCGTCAGGCCGTGAAAAACTGTTTTTT.

The V gene is TRBV2, the J gene TRBJ2-1; 10 bases are a match to TRBD2. The CDR3 runs 15 residues. V trimming: 7 bases; J trimming: 10 bases; junction bases outside the gene matches: 13. Germline V CDR1 and CDR2: SNHLY, FYNNEI. The CDR3 sequence is CASKRERGGSEEQFF. The DNA of the CDR3 is TGTGCCAGCAAACGGGAGCGGGGGGGCTCAGAGGAGCAGTTCTTC.

This clonotype was seen repeatedly, ten times or more. The CDR3 bases are TGTGCCACCAGTGTAGCGGGGCAAGAGACCCAGTACTTC. Translated: CATSVAGQETQYF. The V and J genes are TRBV24-1 and TRBJ2-5; TRBD2 agrees at 8 bases. Per germline, CDR1 KGHDR and CDR2 SFDVKD. Losses at the gene ends were 5 bases for V and 2 bases for J; bases not matched to a gene: 0. The CDR3 spans 13 residues.

J is TRBJ1-6 and V is TRBV5-1; weak D call: TRBD1 (6 bases). V dropped 4 bases and J dropped 6 bases, with 14 bases sitting between them. The germline V gene has CDR1 SGHRS and CDR2 YFSETQ. The CDR3 length is 15 residues. CDR3 loop: CASSIRDTGNSPLHF. The CDR3 DNA reads TGCGCCAGCAGCATCCGGGACACTGGTAATTCACCCCTCCACTTT.

This clonotype was observed many times. The V call is TRBV12-3 or TRBV12-4, the J call TRBJ2-7, with TRBD1 matching 7 bases. V was pared by 6 bases and J by 3 bases, with 5 bases of the junction left unmatched. The CDR3 consists of 13 residues. This CDR3 is CASSTWTGYEQYF. The CDR3, as DNA: TGTGCCAGCAGCACCTGGACAGGCTACGAGCAGTACTTC.

This clonotype was seen repeatedly, ten times or more. The rearrangement joins TRBV12-3 or TRBV12-4 to TRBJ2-1; D is perhaps TRBD2 (5 bases). This CDR3 comprises 13 residues. V shed 6 bases and J shed 5 bases, with 11 bases lying between them. CDR3 sequence reads: CASRSSADNEQFF. The CDR3 nucleotides read TGTGCCAGCAGAAGTAGCGCCGACAATGAGCAGTTCTTC.

This clonotype was counted at least ten times. In DNA, the CDR3 is TGTGCCAGCCGCCCTAGGCTAGGTTATTACATTCAGTACTTC. As protein: CASRPRLGYYIQYF. V gene TRBV2 combines with J gene TRBJ2-4, with D unclear. Trimming took off 8 bases at V and 8 bases at J, with 19 bases between the two ends. Looked up from germline, CDR1 is SNHLY and CDR2 is FYNNEI. The length of the CDR3 is 14 residues.

This clonotype has at least ten counts. The chain joins TRBV6-1 to TRBJ1-6; D unresolved. The CDR3 covers 20 residues. Germline CDR1 MNHNS, CDR2 SASEGT. The V gene lost 4 bases and the J gene lost 0 bases, with 22 bases spanning the gap. CDR3 coding DNA: TGTGCCAGCAGTGCGGCCAGCTCAACGGGCGGAAGCTCCTATAATTCACCCCTCCACTTT. Residues: CASSAASSTGGSSYNSPLHF.

The V and J genes are TRBV10-3 and TRBJ1-4; D unresolved. Germline values: CDR1 ENHRY, CDR2 SYGVKD. This CDR3 has 13 residues. The V and J ends lost 4 bases and 11 bases respectively, with 14 bases between them. The CDR3 nucleotides are TGTGCCATCAGTGTGGGCCTATCTGAGAAACTGTTTTTT. This sequence encodes CAISVGLSEKLFF.

With regard to this clonotype: This may arise from a read error, as a much more abundant clone is one base away. V is TRBV7-2 and J is TRBJ2-3; possible D gene TRBD1, 6 bases. The CDR3 contains 15 residues. The ends were cut back, 1 base at V and 3 bases at J, with 11 bases in the middle. CDR1 and CDR2 from the germline V gene are SGHTA and FQGNSA. For the CDR3, the DNA is TGTGCCAGCAGCTTAGTGGGGACACCGACAGATACGCAGTATTTT. Protein: CASSLVGTPTDTQYF.

This clonotype occurred many times. The chain couples TRBV3-1 to TRBJ1-2, with 7 positions matching TRBD1. CDR3 length equals 16 residues. Germline CDR1 is LGHDT and CDR2 is YNNKEL (reference sequence). After removal of 3 bases from V and 6 bases from J, the junction contained 13 bases not matched to a gene. CDR3 nucleotide sequence: TGTGCCAGCAGCCAGTCAGACAGGGCGCTCTGGGATGGCTACACCTTC. Its translation is CASSQSDRALWDGYTF. Using reference TRBV3-1 and TRBJ1-2 for the parts outside the CDR3, the full variable domain is DTAVSQTPKYLVTQMGNDKSIKCEQNLGHDTMYWYKQDSKKFLKIMFSYNNKELIINETVPNRFSPKSPDKAHLNLHINSLELGDSAVYFCASSQSDRALWDGYTFGSGTRLTVV.

This clonotype appeared many times. The chain links TRBV29-1 to TRBJ1-3; D gene ambiguous. Germline values: CDR1 SQVTM, CDR2 ANQGSEA. This CDR3 is built from 15 residues. The V end was cut by 3 bases, the J end by 0 bases, with 12 bases between. The CDR3 DNA is TGCAGCGTTGATGTCGGCTTAAACTCTGGAAACACCATATATTTT. Encoded protein: CSVDVGLNSGNTIYF.

This clonotype has a count of ten or more. The chain combines TRBV7-2 with TRBJ1-5; D perhaps matches TRBD1 (6 bases). V was cut by 6 bases and J by 6 bases, with 21 bases left in between. The CDR3 consists of 16 residues. Germline V lookup: CDR1 SGHTA, CDR2 FQGNSA. The CDR3 DNA sequence: TGTGCCAGCAGTACCGGGGGACAAGGGTCAGGTCAGCCCCAGCATTTT. Its protein product is CASSTGGQGSGQPQHF.

Points on this clonotype: This may stem from a read error, because a much larger clone lies one nucleotide away. This chain links TRBV5-1 with TRBJ1-2; TRBD1 matches at 12 bases. Trimming at V came to 7 bases and at J to 6 bases, leaving 10 bases not matched to a gene. This CDR3 comprises 15 residues. Germline V gives CDR1 SGHRS, CDR2 YFSETQ. CDR3 protein: CASGSPGQGANGYTF. In DNA form, the CDR3 reads TGCGCCAGCGGCTCGCCGGGACAGGGGGCGAATGGCTACACCTTC.

The V call is TRBV7-2, the J call TRBJ1-5; D uncertain. Germline V lookup: CDR1 SGHTA, CDR2 FQGNSA. Trimming pared 1 base from V and 3 bases from J, leaving 13 bases between. The length of the CDR3 is 16 residues. CDR3 region: CASSLVSGSVNQPQHF. DNA of the CDR3: TGTGCCAGCAGCTTAGTTTCGGGTAGCGTCAATCAGCCCCAGCATTTT.

This clonotype was detected ten times or more. The chain employs TRBV24-1 and TRBJ2-5; a possible D gene is TRBD1 (7 bases). The CDR3 has 15 residues. Germline V gene lookup returns CDR1 KGHDR and CDR2 SFDVKD. Deletions cut 5 bases from V and 1 base from J, with 13 bases between. CDR3 region: CATSVGGGPQETQYF. The DNA of the CDR3 is TGTGCCACCAGTGTCGGAGGGGGCCCCCAAGAGACCCAGTACTTC.

The gene calls are TRBV6-1 and TRBJ1-5; D unclear. The CDR3 totals 14 residues. CDR1 is MNHNS, CDR2 SASEGT, per germline. The V end lost 5 bases, the J end lost 0 bases, and 8 bases lay between the germline ends. The CDR3 sequence: CASSSEDSNQPQHF. CDR3 DNA: TGTGCCAGCAGTTCCGAGGATAGCAATCAGCCCCAGCATTTT.

V is TRBV30 and J is TRBJ2-7; unclear D gene. This CDR3 contains 14 residues. The germline CDR1 and CDR2 sequences are GTSNPN and SVGIG (reference sequence). V lost 5 bases to trimming and J lost 3 bases, with 17 bases between them. CDR3 protein: CAWSDDGTDYEQYF. The DNA for the CDR3 is TGTGCCTGGTCCGACGATGGTACAGACTACGAGCAGTACTTC.